The 9 T cell receptor beta chains below come from one sample, sequenced in a study of T cell repertoires in cytomegalovirus infection. MiXCR, applied by TCRdb to the reads, yields one record per CDR3 protein. Among almost 500,000 distinct CDR3 sequences, about 11% were seen once, and the ten largest hold roughly a tenth. The sequencing sample was made of PBMCs. The origin of the receptors is a human donor in good health (CMV status not recorded). Some clones in this sample may be carry-over from other donors' samples.

This chain connects TRBV24-1 to TRBJ2-1, with TRBD2 identical over 8 bases. This CDR3 comprises 15 residues. The junction had 5 bases not matched to a gene; V was cut back by 4 bases and J by 4 bases. Germline CDR1 KGHDR, CDR2 SFDVKD. The CDR3, as DNA: TGTGCCACCAGTGACACTAGCGGCAAATACAATGAGCAGTTCTTC. This codes for CATSDTSGKYNEQFF.

This clonotype has a single count. Given a much more abundant clone one base away, this may be a read error. This chain links TRBV6-5 with TRBJ1-2; D might be TRBD1 (5 bases). Germline V gene sequence: CDR1 MNHEY, CDR2 SVGAGI. This CDR3 has 14 residues. This CDR3 is CPSINGWGPSGYTF. CDR3 nucleotides: TGTCCCAGCATCAACGGGTGGGGCCCAAGTGGCTACACCTTC.

This clonotype showed up just a few times. J is TRBJ2-5 and V is TRBV30, with D possibly called TRBD1 or TRBD2 (5 bases each). Germline assignment: CDR1 GTSNPN and CDR2 SVGIG (reference sequence). With 0 bases removed from V and 4 bases from J, the gap between germline ends came to 6 bases. The CDR3 runs to 12 residues. The CDR3 DNA follows: TGTGCCTGGAGTGTAGGGACAGAGACCCAGTACTTC. It specifies CAWSVGTETQYF.

The chain combines TRBV28 with TRBJ2-3, with 8 positions matching TRBD2. The germline V gene has CDR1 MDHEN and CDR2 SYDVKM. V trimming: 3 bases; J trimming: 4 bases; junction bases outside the gene matches: 6. The CDR3 runs 15 residues. The CDR3 bases are TGTGCCAGCAGTTTTGGCGGGAGGTCAGCAGATACGCAGTATTTT. It encodes CASSFGGRSADTQYF.

There are a few counts of this clonotype. The V call is TRBV20-1, the J call TRBJ1-2; no clear D. The CDR3 totals 14 residues. The germline gives CDR1 DFQATT, CDR2 SNEGSKA (reference sequence). Trimming shortened V by 0 bases and J by 2 bases, and 10 bases separated the two germline ends. CDR3 loop: CSARDGERNYGYTF. CDR3 bases: TGCAGTGCTAGAGATGGGGAGCGGAACTATGGCTACACCTTC.

The V and J genes are TRBV10-3 and TRBJ2-5, with TRBD1 matching 9 bases. The CDR3 totals 17 residues. V trimming: 3 bases; J trimming: 2 bases; junction bases outside the gene matches: 10. Germline CDR1 and CDR2: ENHRY and SYGVKD. The CDR3 spells CAISDPRTGEGQETQYF. The CDR3 nucleotides read TGTGCCATCAGTGACCCAAGGACAGGGGAGGGTCAAGAGACCCAGTACTTC.

There are a few counts of this clonotype. The J gene is TRBJ2-1, the V gene TRBV5-4; 10 bases match TRBD2. V trimming: 1 base; J trimming: 1 base; junction bases outside the gene matches: 11. The CDR3 length is 19 residues. In germline, CDR1 is SGHNT, CDR2 YYREEE (reference sequence). The CDR3 loop reads CASSLKRGGRLRSYNEQFF. For the CDR3, the DNA is TGTGCCAGCAGCTTGAAGCGGGGGGGACGACTTAGGTCCTACAATGAGCAGTTCTTC.

This clonotype was seen repeatedly, ten times or more. This sequence joins TRBV27 and TRBJ2-6; D may correspond to TRBD1 or TRBD2 (7 bases each). With 6 bases removed from V and 3 bases from J, the gap between germline ends came to 18 bases. Germline CDR1 is MNHEY and CDR2 is SMNVEV (reference sequence). The CDR3 covers 17 residues. Written as DNA, the CDR3 is TGTGCCAGCAGCAGGGGGGGGGCCTTAGATGGGGCCAACGTCCTGACTTTC. Protein product: CASSRGGALDGANVLTF.

This clonotype was observed at least ten times. V gene TRBV4-1 combines with J gene TRBJ2-2; 7 bases fit TRBD1. V dropped 4 bases and J dropped 8; count of bases not matched to a gene: 16. The CDR3 runs 17 residues. Looked up from germline, CDR1 is MGHRA and CDR2 is YSYEKL. In nucleotides, the CDR3 is TGCGCCAGCAGCCGAGGGGGAAGGGGGCCCCAGGTGGGGGAGCTGTTTTTT. Encoded protein: CASSRGGRGPQVGELFF.